In this sample, the clone carrying this T cell receptor (beta chain) turned up a few times. Its antigen is unknown. The sample is drawn from a study of vaccination and CD4 T cells after COVID-19. The Oncomine TCR Beta short-read assay sequenced DNA from cultured CD4+ T cells. TCRdb reanalysed the PCR reads using MiXCR and keeps one entry per CDR3 protein. The table has around 20,000 distinct CDR3 sequences, 50% seen once; the top ten hold 5% to 7%. Sample treatment: approximately nine-day PBMC culture with coronavirus spike peptide pools or control peptides (ViraFEST assay). There are 14 residues in the CDR3. Trimming removed 4 bases from V and 1 base from J; junction bases left unmatched: 2. Germline V gene data show CDR1 as SNHLY and CDR2 as FYNNEI.

The V call is TRBV2, the J call TRBJ1-1; the match to TRBD1 covers 8 bases. The sample consisted of CD4+ T cells from blood, cultured in vitro. The TCR was taken from a human donor who had recovered from COVID-19. The CDR3 loop reads CASSADRGNTEAFF. The CDR3 DNA reads TGTGCCAGCAGTGCCGACAGGGGGAACACTGAAGCTTTCTTT. Full variable domain (remainder filled in from reference TRBV2 and TRBJ1-1): EPEVTQTPSHQVTQMGQEVILRCVPISNHLYFYWYRQILGQKVEFLVSFYNNEISEKSEIFDDQFSVERPDGSNFTLKIRSTKLEDSAMYFCASSADRGNTEAFFGQGTRLTVV.